This T cell receptor (beta chain) was observed in a study of T-cell reconstitution after alpha-beta-depleted transplantation in children. The CDR3 consists of 14 residues. CDR1 SGHRS and CDR2 YFSETQ come from the germline V gene. Between the trimmed V and J ends, which lost 7 bases and 2 bases, there was a span of 16 bases. Preparation of the TCRbeta library involved a method that used unique molecular identifiers. TCRdb re-called the PCR reads with MiXCR, one entry per CDR3 protein. The sample has 90,000 to 100,000 distinct CDR3 sequences, about 22% seen once. Points from the study as a whole: T-cell counts and diversity at one year following transplant were attributed mainly to newly produced T cells. Day-60 TCRbeta diversity that was high in some patients was derived from surviving recipient T cells and thymic progenitors. Reports say that about two months after transplant, the alpha-beta T cells came out of several hundred graft clones that had expanded.

About this clonotype: Antigen unknown.

The sequence was collected from a boy between 2 and 10 years old with acute lymphoblastic leukemia, due to receive a stem cell transplant. This rearrangement joins TRBV5-1 to TRBJ2-7; no definite D call. The input for sequencing was PBMCs, taken before TCRalphabeta/CD19-depleted stem cell transplant. The CDR3 DNA is TGCGCCAGCGCTCAGGAATCCCTAACCTACGAGCAGTACTTC. It codes for CASAQESLTYEQYF.